The clone carrying this T cell receptor (beta chain) was observed many times. Its specificity is not known. Germline V gene lookup returns CDR1 MNHNS and CDR2 SASEGT. The CDR3 runs 16 residues. The ends were cut back, 3 bases at V and 0 bases at J, with 14 bases in the middle. Time point of the sample: newly diagnosed GD, antithyroid drugs for less than 3 months. Scientists built the TCR library using RNA that was extracted from PBMCs. From an endocrinology department in Xi'an, China, came the patients. The sample originates from a study of regulatory T cells in long-lasting Graves disease. Study context: Antithyroid drugs had been taken by newly diagnosed Graves' patients for under 3 months.

Points from the study as a whole: The study found TRBV28, TRBJ1-2 and TRBJ2-5 favored in persistent disease. Tissue studied was limited to peripheral blood, excluding thyroid tissue.

Libraries of TCR beta came from iRepertoire HTBI primers plus Arm-PCR of CDR3 regions. TCRdb recomputed calls from the multiplex PCR reads with MiXCR, one row per CDR3 protein. The sample gives around 250,000 distinct CDR3 sequences, 20% to 25% of which show up once; over 11% is in the top ten. This TCR was recovered from a female donor with Graves disease. The rearrangement uses TRBV6-1 and TRBJ1-2, with D perhaps TRBD1 (5 bases). The sample here was peripheral blood mononuclear cells (PBMCs), taken at new diagnosis, from a patient treated with antithyroid drugs. In DNA form, the CDR3 reads TGTGCCAGCAGTGAGGGTTGGGACCCGTCTAACTATGGCTACACCTTC. It yields the protein CASSEGWDPSNYGYTF.